Listed here is a single T cell receptor beta chain. Antigen: not known. This CDR3 has 15 residues. Germline CDR1 reads LNHDA; CDR2 reads SQIVND (reference sequence). This record belongs to a study of CXCR3-negative and CXCR3-positive naive CD8 T cells. Study-wide results and limits: Against CXCR3-negative naive cells, CXCR3-positive naive cells showed more hydrophobic TRB CDR3s. After cryopreservation, CXCR3 expression dropped partially; most assays used fresh PBMCs. Relative to memory CD8+ cells, whose diversity was much lower, both naive subsets had comparably high diversity. Memory, not naive, CXCR3-negative and CXCR3-positive cells differed in TRBV-TRBJ usage.

In preparing the TRB cDNA libraries, 5' RACE with UMI labels was used. Using the 5' RACE reads, TCRdb records one entry per CDR3 protein without DNA. The sample table sets out over 55,000 distinct CDR3 sequences. This sequence originates from a human donor in good health. Some clones in this sample may be carry-over from other donors' samples. The material sequenced was naive CXCR3+ CD8+ T cells from blood. As for subset: CD45RO-CCR7+CD27+CD95- naive CD8+ T cells expressing CXCR3 (TNR3+). This chain joins TRBV19 and TRBJ1-2. CDR3 sequence: CASSATRTPNYGYTF.